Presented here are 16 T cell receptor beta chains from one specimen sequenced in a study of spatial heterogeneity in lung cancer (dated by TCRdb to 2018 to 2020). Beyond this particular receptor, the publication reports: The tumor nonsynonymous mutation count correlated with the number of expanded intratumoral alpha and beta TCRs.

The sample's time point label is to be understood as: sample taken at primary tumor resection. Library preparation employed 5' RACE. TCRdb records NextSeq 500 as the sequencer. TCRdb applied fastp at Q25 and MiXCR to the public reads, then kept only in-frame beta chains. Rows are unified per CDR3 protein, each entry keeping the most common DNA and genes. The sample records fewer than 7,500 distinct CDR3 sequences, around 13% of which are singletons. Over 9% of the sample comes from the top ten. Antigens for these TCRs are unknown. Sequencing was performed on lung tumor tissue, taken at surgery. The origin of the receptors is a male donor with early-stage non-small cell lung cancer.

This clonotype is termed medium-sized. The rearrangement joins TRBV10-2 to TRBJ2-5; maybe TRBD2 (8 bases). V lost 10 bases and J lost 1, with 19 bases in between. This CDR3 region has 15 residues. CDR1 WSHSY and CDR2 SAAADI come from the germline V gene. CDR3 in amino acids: CATRGTRGPQETQYF. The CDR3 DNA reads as TGCGCCACCAGGGGGACTAGGGGCCCCCAAGAGACCCAGTACTTC.

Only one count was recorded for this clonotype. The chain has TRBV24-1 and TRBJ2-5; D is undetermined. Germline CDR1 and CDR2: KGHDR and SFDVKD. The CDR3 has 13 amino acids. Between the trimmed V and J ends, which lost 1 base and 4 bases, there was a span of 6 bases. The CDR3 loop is CATSDLKRETQYF. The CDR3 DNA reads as TGTGCCACCAGTGATTTAAAGAGAGAGACCCAGTACTTC.

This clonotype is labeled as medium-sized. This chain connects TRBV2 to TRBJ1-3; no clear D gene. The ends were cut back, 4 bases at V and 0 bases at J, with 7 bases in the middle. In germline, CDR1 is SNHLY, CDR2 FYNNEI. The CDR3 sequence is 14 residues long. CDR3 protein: CASSGGYSGNTIYF. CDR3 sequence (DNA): TGTGCCAGCAGTGGGGGTTACTCTGGAAACACCATATATTTT.

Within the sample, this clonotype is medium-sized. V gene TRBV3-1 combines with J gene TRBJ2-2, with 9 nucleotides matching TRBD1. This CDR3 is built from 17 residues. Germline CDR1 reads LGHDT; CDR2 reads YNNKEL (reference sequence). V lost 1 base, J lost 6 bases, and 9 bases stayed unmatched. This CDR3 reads CASSQATGTGPSGELFF. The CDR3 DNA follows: TGTGCCAGCAGCCAAGCAACCGGGACAGGGCCATCCGGGGAGCTGTTTTTT.

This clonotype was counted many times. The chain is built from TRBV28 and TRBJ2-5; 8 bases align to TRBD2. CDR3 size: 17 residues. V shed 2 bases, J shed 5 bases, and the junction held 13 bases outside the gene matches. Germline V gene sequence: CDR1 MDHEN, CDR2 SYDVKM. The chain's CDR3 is CASSLVHLAGGSETQYF. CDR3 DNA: TGTGCCAGCAGTTTAGTCCATCTCGCGGGGGGCTCCGAGACCCAGTACTTC.

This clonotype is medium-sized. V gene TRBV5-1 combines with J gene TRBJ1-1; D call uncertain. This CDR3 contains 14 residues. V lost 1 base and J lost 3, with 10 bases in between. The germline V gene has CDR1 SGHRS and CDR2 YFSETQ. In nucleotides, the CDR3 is TGCGCCAGCAGCTTGAGGATCTCTGACACTGAAGCTTTCTTT. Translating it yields CASSLRISDTEAFF.

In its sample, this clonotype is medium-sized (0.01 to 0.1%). CDR3 bases: TGTGCCAGCAGTTACTGGAGCGTACCGGGAACCGGGGAGCTGTTTTTT. This codes for CASSYWSVPGTGELFF. The chain uses TRBV6-6 and TRBJ2-2, with D perhaps TRBD2 (5 bases). With 1 base removed from V and 5 bases from J, the gap between germline ends came to 14 bases. Germline V CDR1 and CDR2: MNHNY, SVGAGI (reference sequence). The CDR3 runs 16 residues.

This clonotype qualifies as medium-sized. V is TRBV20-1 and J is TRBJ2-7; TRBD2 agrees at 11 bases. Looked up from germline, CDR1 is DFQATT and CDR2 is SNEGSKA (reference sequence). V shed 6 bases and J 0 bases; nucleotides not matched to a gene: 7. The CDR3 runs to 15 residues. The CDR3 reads CSAEASGRNSYEQYF. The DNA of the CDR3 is TGCAGTGCCGAAGCTAGCGGGAGGAACTCCTACGAGCAGTACTTC.

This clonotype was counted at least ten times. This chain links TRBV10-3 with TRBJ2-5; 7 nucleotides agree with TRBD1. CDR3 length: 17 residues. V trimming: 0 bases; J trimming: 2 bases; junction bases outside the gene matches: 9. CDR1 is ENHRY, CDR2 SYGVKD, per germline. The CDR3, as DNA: TGTGCCATCAGTGAGTCGACCGTCGCAGGGGGACAAGAGACCCAGTACTTC. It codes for CAISESTVAGGQETQYF.

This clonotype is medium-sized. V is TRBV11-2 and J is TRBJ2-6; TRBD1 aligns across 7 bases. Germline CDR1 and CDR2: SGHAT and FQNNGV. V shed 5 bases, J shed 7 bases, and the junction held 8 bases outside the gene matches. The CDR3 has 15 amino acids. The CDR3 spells CASSPTGETANVLTF. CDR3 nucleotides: TGTGCCAGCAGCCCCACAGGGGAAACTGCCAACGTCCTGACTTTC.

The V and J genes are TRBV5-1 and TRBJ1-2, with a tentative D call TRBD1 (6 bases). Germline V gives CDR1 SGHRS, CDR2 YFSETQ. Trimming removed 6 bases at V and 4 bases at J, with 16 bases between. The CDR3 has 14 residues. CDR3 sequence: CASTPTGGVYGYTF. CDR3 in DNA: TGCGCCAGCACCCCGACGGGGGGCGTCTATGGCTACACCTTC.

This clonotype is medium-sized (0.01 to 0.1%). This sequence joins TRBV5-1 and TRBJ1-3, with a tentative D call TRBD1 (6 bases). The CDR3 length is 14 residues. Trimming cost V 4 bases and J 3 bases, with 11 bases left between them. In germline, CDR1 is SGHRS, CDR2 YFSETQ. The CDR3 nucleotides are TGCGCCAGCAGCCCAGGGACACTTGGAAACACCATATATTTT. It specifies CASSPGTLGNTIYF.

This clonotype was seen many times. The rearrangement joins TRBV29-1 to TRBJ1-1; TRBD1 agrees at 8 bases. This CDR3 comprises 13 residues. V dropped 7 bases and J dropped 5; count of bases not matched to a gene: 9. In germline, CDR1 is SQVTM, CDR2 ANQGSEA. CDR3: CSAEGQEGTEAFF. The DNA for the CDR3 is TGCAGCGCAGAGGGACAGGAAGGGACTGAAGCTTTCTTT.

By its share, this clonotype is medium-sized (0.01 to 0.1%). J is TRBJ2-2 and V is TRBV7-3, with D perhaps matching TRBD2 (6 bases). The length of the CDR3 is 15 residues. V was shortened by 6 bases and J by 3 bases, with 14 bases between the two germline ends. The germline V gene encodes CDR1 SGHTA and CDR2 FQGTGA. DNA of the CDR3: TGTGCCAGCAGGAAACCGGGACTCGACACCGGGGAGCTGTTTTTT. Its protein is CASRKPGLDTGELFF.

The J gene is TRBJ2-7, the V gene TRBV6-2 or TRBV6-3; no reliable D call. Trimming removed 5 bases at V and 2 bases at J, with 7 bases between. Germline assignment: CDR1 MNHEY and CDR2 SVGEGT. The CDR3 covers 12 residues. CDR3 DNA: TGTGCCAGCAGTGTTCGAGCCTACGAGCAGTACTTC. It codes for CASSVRAYEQYF.

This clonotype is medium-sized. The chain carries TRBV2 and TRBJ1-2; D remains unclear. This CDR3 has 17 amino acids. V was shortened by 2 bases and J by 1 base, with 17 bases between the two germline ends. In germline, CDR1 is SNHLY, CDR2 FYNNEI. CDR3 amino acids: CASSELHLVSVNYGYTF. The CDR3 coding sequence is TGTGCCAGCAGTGAATTACACCTCGTTTCTGTTAACTATGGCTACACCTTC.